One and the same sample provided the 32 T cell receptor beta chains below, sequenced in a study of blood T cell repertoires in COVID-19. Generated by immunoSEQ multiplex PCR, the TCRdb table keeps only in-frame clones and is missing some. Here the sample spans about 50,000 clones, about 82% being singletons. What was sequenced was peripheral blood. The source is a woman in her sixties or seventies with acute or convalescent COVID-19.

The rearrangement uses TRBV9 and TRBJ1-2; weak D call: TRBD1 (5 bases). Germline V CDR1 and CDR2: SGDLS, YYNGEE. V was trimmed by 3 bases and J by 8 bases, leaving 17 bases between them. The CDR3 runs 14 residues. CDR3 DNA sequence: TGTGCCAGCAGCGCGGGGGGGAATGGGAAAGGCTACACCTTC. As protein: CASSAGGNGKGYTF.

This clone is categorized as medium-sized. The chain couples TRBV30 to TRBJ1-6; D is possibly TRBD1 (5 bases). The CDR3 is 14 amino acids. Germline CDR1 reads GTSNPN; CDR2 reads SVGIG (reference sequence). V lost 4 bases, J lost 11 bases, and 18 bases lay in between. CDR3 residues: CAWIGGGIGAPLHF. The DNA for the CDR3 is TGTGCCTGGATTGGCGGGGGGATTGGGGCACCCCTCCACTTT.

This sequence joins TRBV18 and TRBJ1-2; D unclear. Germline V lookup: CDR1 KGHSH, CDR2 LQKENI. The CDR3 consists of 12 residues. The V and J ends lost 3 bases and 8 bases respectively, with 10 bases between them. CDR3 residues: CASSPPVSGYTF. Written as DNA, the CDR3 is TGTGCCAGCTCACCGCCCGTTAGCGGCTACACCTTC.

Points on this clone: Additional DNA sequences in this sample encode the identical CDR3. This chain uses TRBV3-1 (or the pseudogene TRBV3-2) with TRBJ1-5; 7 bases are a match to TRBD1. The CDR3 loop spans 14 amino acids. Germline V gene data show CDR1 as LGHDT and CDR2 as YNNKEL (reference sequence). V lost 5 bases to trimming and J lost 4 bases; unmatched junction nucleotides: 5. The CDR3: CASSYGTANQPQHF. DNA of the CDR3: TGTGCCAGCAGCTACGGGACAGCAAATCAGCCCCAGCATTTT.

The V gene is TRBV30, the J gene TRBJ1-2; a possible D gene is TRBD1 (6 bases). The CDR3 runs to 14 residues. The germline V gene has CDR1 GTSNPN and CDR2 SVGIG (reference sequence). The germline V and J ends were trimmed by 2 bases and 8 bases, with 18 bases remaining between them. Written as DNA, the CDR3 is TGTGCCTGGAGTCCCACCGGGGGGCTCAGAGGCTACACCTTC. Amino acids: CAWSPTGGLRGYTF.

The chain is built from TRBV5-1 and TRBJ1-2; D is possibly TRBD1 (6 bases). CDR1 and CDR2 from the germline V gene are SGHRS and YFSETQ. The CDR3 has 16 amino acids. V was cut by 4 bases and J by 7 bases, with 23 bases left in between. CDR3 sequence (DNA): TGCGCCAGCAGCCCTCTCTTTGGGGACATCCCATTTGGCTACACCTTC. This sequence encodes CASSPLFGDIPFGYTF.

V usage is TRBV29-1 and J usage is TRBJ2-1; D might be TRBD1 (5 bases). The CDR3 sequence is 15 residues long. V lost 5 bases, J lost 7 bases, and 21 bases lay in between. From germline, CDR1 is SQVTM and CDR2 ANQGSEA. CDR3 residues: CSVPSGANPLNEQFF. DNA for the CDR3: TGCAGCGTTCCCTCTGGGGCAAACCCTTTAAATGAGCAGTTCTTC.

The chain employs TRBV3-1 (or the pseudogene TRBV3-2) and TRBJ1-3; 9 positions match TRBD1. J gave up 5 bases and V 6 bases, and 8 bases lay outside the gene matches. The CDR3 totals 15 residues. Germline CDR1 LGHDT, CDR2 YNNKEL (reference sequence). The CDR3: CASRQQGAVRNTIYF. The CDR3 DNA is TGTGCCAGCAGACAACAGGGGGCCGTCAGAAACACCATATATTTT.

The CDR3 DNA reads TGTGCCAGCAGGTCGGGGAGGGTGAACACTGAAGCTTTCTTT. Its protein product is CASRSGRVNTEAFF. V and J are TRBV6-5 and TRBJ1-1, with D hard to call. The CDR3 covers 14 residues. Germline V gene sequence: CDR1 MNHEY, CDR2 SVGAGI. The ends were cut back, 6 bases at V and 0 bases at J, with 11 bases in the middle.

Of note for this clone: Other DNA sequences in the same sample also yield this CDR3. J is TRBJ1-4 and V is TRBV5-1; TRBD1 matches at 7 bases. The CDR3 sequence is 14 residues long. Germline V CDR1 and CDR2: SGHRS, YFSETQ. The junction had 4 bases not matched to a gene; V was cut back by 0 bases and J by 8 bases. CDR3 protein: CASSLDRGREKLFF. As DNA, the CDR3 is TGCGCCAGCAGCTTGGACAGGGGAAGAGAAAAACTGTTTTTT.

The rearrangement joins TRBV7-8 to TRBJ2-3; TRBD2 matches 7 bases. The V gene's germline CDR1 is SGHVS and CDR2 FQNEAQ. This CDR3 comprises 16 residues. J lost 4 bases, V lost 8 bases, and 15 bases had no gene match. Here the CDR3 DNA reads TGTGCCAGCGGGGGGGTGTATACTAGAAAGGCAGATACGCAGTATTTT. Protein product: CASGGVYTRKADTQYF.

The V gene is TRBV6-5, the J gene TRBJ2-1, with TRBD1 identical over 8 bases. The germline CDR1 and CDR2 sequences are MNHEY and SVGAGI. V was clipped by 2 bases and J by 9 bases; unmatched bases: 12. This CDR3 has 16 amino acids. This CDR3 is CASSYEAGGLQGEQFF. The CDR3 DNA follows: TGTGCCAGCAGTTACGAGGCAGGGGGCTTGCAGGGTGAGCAGTTCTTC.

V is TRBV3-1 (or the pseudogene TRBV3-2) and J is TRBJ2-1, with 11 bases aligning to TRBD2. The trim removed 4 bases at V and 10 bases at J, leaving 9 bases unmatched. Germline CDR1 reads LGHDT; CDR2 reads YNNKEL (reference sequence). The CDR3 has 15 amino acids. CDR3 residues: CASSPRLAGIGEQFF. The CDR3 nucleotides read TGTGCCAGCAGCCCGAGACTAGCGGGGATAGGGGAGCAGTTCTTC.

V gene TRBV28 combines with J gene TRBJ1-5; 7 bases align to TRBD1. V lost 4 bases and J lost 7; bases outside the gene matches: 10. Germline values: CDR1 MDHEN, CDR2 SYDVKM. This CDR3 comprises 15 residues. CDR3 in amino acids: CASSSLGGSGQPQHF. Here the CDR3 DNA reads TGTGCCAGCAGTTCATTAGGGGGCTCGGGACAGCCCCAGCATTTT.

The chain carries TRBV5-6 and TRBJ2-1; weak D call: TRBD2 (6 bases). Deletions cut 5 bases from V and 6 bases from J, with 12 bases between. The germline V gene has CDR1 SGHDT and CDR2 YYEEEE. The CDR3 runs 13 residues. CDR3 sequence: CASSLDYINEQFF. Here the CDR3 DNA reads TGTGCCAGCAGTCTGGACTACATCAATGAGCAGTTCTTC.

In its sample, this clone was seen once. The chain is built from TRBV5-4 and TRBJ1-2; a possible D gene is TRBD1 (6 bases). CDR1 is SGHNT, CDR2 YYREEE, per germline (reference sequence). The CDR3 is 14 amino acids. Trimming removed 2 bases at V and 4 bases at J, with 12 bases between. CDR3: CASSLRQGPYGYTF. The CDR3 DNA follows: TGTGCCAGCAGCTTAAGGCAGGGGCCCTATGGCTACACCTTC.

This chain uses TRBV28 with TRBJ1-5; D is perhaps TRBD1 (5 bases). Per the germline V gene, CDR1 is MDHEN and CDR2 is SYDVKM. The CDR3 length is 15 residues. V lost 3 bases and J 4 bases, leaving 13 bases between the germline ends. CDR3 DNA: TGTGCCAGCAGTTTGGGCAGGGCTCCGAATCAGCCCCAGCATTTT. Translating gives CASSLGRAPNQPQHF. The full variable domain, rest sourced from reference TRBV28 and TRBJ1-5, is DVKVTQSSRYLVKRTGEKVFLECVQDMDHENMFWYRQDPGLGLRLIYFSYDVKMKEKGDIPEGYSVSREKKERFSLILESASTNQTSMYLCASSLGRAPNQPQHFGDGTRLSIL.

This clone was seen only a few times. The chain couples TRBV19 to TRBJ1-1; 8 nucleotides line up with TRBD1. Germline CDR1 and CDR2: LNHDA and SQIVND (reference sequence). Trimming cost V 4 bases and J 4 bases; bases outside gene matches: 8. The CDR3 runs 15 residues. This chain's CDR3 is CASSKQGGLGTEAFF. The CDR3 coding sequence is TGTGCCAGTAGTAAACAGGGGGGATTGGGCACTGAAGCTTTCTTT. The complete variable domain, with remaining parts taken from reference TRBV19 and TRBJ1-1, reads DGGITQSPKYLFRKEGQNVTLSCEQNLNHDAMYWYRQDPGQGLRLIYYSQIVNDFQKGDIAEGYSVSREKKESFPLTVTSAQKNPTAFYLCASSKQGGLGTEAFFGQGTRLTVV.

V gene TRBV5-1 combines with J gene TRBJ2-5; D is perhaps TRBD1 (5 bases). Germline V gene lookup returns CDR1 SGHRS and CDR2 YFSETQ. V was trimmed by 0 bases and J by 4 bases, leaving 10 bases between them. The CDR3 runs 14 residues. The CDR3 region has the DNA TGCGCCAGCAGCTTGGGGACACAACCAGAGACCCAGTACTTC. Protein: CASSLGTQPETQYF.

V is TRBV6-5 and J is TRBJ1-1; D may be TRBD1 (6 bases). V lost 5 bases, J lost 4 bases, and 17 bases lay in between. In germline, CDR1 is MNHEY, CDR2 SVGAGI. The CDR3 length is 15 residues. The CDR3 sequence is CASSPRDNWGTEAFF. The CDR3, as DNA: TGTGCCAGCAGTCCCCGGGACAACTGGGGCACTGAAGCTTTCTTT.

V and J are TRBV5-1 and TRBJ2-5; 11 bases fit TRBD1. Germline values: CDR1 SGHRS, CDR2 YFSETQ. V shed 5 bases and J 5 bases; nucleotides not matched to a gene: 14. This CDR3 is built from 17 residues. This chain's CDR3 is CASSPGTGGKFTETQYF. In DNA form, the CDR3 reads TGCGCCAGCAGTCCCGGGACAGGGGGTAAATTTACGGAGACCCAGTACTTC.

The chain employs TRBV7-9 and TRBJ1-2; D gene unclear. V was cut by 0 bases and J by 5 bases, with 4 bases left in between. Per the germline V gene, CDR1 is SEHNR and CDR2 is FQNEAQ (reference sequence). The CDR3 is 12 amino acids. CDR3 loop: CASSLAQYGYTF. The CDR3 bases are TGTGCCAGCAGCTTAGCGCAGTATGGCTACACCTTC.

The chain employs TRBV4-1 and TRBJ1-5, with a tentative D call TRBD1 (5 bases). The CDR3 length is 15 residues. V shed 1 base and J shed 3 bases, with 10 bases lying between them. Germline lookup yields CDR1 MGHRA and CDR2 YSYEKL. The CDR3 reads CASSQADSHNQPQHF. Written as DNA, the CDR3 is TGCGCCAGCAGCCAAGCTGACAGCCACAATCAGCCCCAGCATTTT.

The chain recombines TRBV5-1 with TRBJ1-3, with 7 positions matching TRBD1. This CDR3 contains 15 residues. Trimming at V came to 4 bases and at J to 0 bases, leaving 4 bases not matched to a gene. Germline V lookup: CDR1 SGHRS, CDR2 YFSETQ. CDR3 nucleotide sequence: TGCGCCAGCAGCCTGGACAGGACCTCTGGAAACACCATATATTTT. Translation: CASSLDRTSGNTIYF.

The chain combines TRBV4-2 with TRBJ1-1; possibly TRBD1 for D (5 bases). V was trimmed by 2 bases and J by 2 bases, leaving 15 bases between them. CDR1 and CDR2 (germline): LGHNA, YNFKEQ. The CDR3 is 16 residues long. CDR3 loop: CASSQRRGTDNTEAFF. The CDR3 bases are TGTGCCAGCAGCCAAAGACGCGGGACGGATAACACTGAAGCTTTCTTT.

This chain joins TRBV9 and TRBJ1-2, with TRBD1 matching 9 bases. V was clipped by 0 bases and J by 2 bases; unmatched bases: 8. CDR1 is SGDLS and CDR2 is YYNGEE in the germline V gene. This CDR3 spans 17 amino acids. CDR3 nucleotide sequence: TGTGCCAGCAGCGTAGGCCTACTGGGGACAGGGAACTATGGCTACACCTTC. This translates into CASSVGLLGTGNYGYTF.

The chain recombines TRBV10-3 with TRBJ1-1; TRBD1 might be the D (5 bases). V lost 5 bases to trimming and J lost 2 bases, with 9 bases between them. The CDR3 totals 13 residues. From germline, CDR1 is ENHRY and CDR2 SYGVKD. The CDR3 region has the DNA TGTGCCATCAGTCCGGGACTAAACACTGAAGCTTTCTTT. Amino acids: CAISPGLNTEAFF.

The V gene is TRBV6-1, the J gene TRBJ2-1; TRBD2 matches at 10 bases. The CDR3 extends over 14 amino acids. Trimming cost V 3 bases and J 9 bases; bases outside gene matches: 5. Germline V gene lookup returns CDR1 MNHNS and CDR2 SASEGT. The CDR3 is CASSDSGRWGEQFF. The DNA of the CDR3 is TGTGCCAGCAGTGATAGCGGGAGGTGGGGTGAGCAGTTCTTC.

The rearrangement links TRBV6-2 or TRBV6-3 to TRBJ1-2; TRBD1 might be the D (5 bases). The CDR3 runs to 12 residues. The V end was cut by 1 base, the J end by 13 bases, with 13 bases between. Germline CDR1 MNHEY, CDR2 SVGEGT. In DNA form, the CDR3 reads TGTGCCAGCAGTTACTGGAGGGGCCTGTGCACCTTC. Amino acids: CASSYWRGLCTF.

The gene calls are TRBV3-1 (or the pseudogene TRBV3-2) and TRBJ2-3; D perhaps matches TRBD2 (6 bases). The CDR3 runs to 12 residues. V was clipped by 5 bases and J by 6 bases, with 9 bases between them. The germline CDR1 and CDR2 sequences are LGHDT and YNNKEL (reference sequence). The CDR3 bases are TGTGCCAGCAGCAACCGGGGGGATACGCAGTATTTT. This sequence encodes CASSNRGDTQYF.

This sequence joins TRBV19 and TRBJ1-2, with TRBD1 matching 8 bases. J was trimmed by 6 bases and V by 1 base; bases with no gene match: 13. Germline assignment: CDR1 LNHDA and CDR2 SQIVND (reference sequence). CDR3 size: 17 residues. In DNA form, the CDR3 reads TGTGCCAGTAGTATAGCCCGCACTACCAGGACAGGGAATGGCTACACCTTC. Amino acid sequence: CASSIARTTRTGNGYTF.

The gene calls are TRBV16 and TRBJ2-1; 7 bases fit TRBD2. Germline CDR1 and CDR2: KGHSY and FQNENV. This CDR3 is 15 amino acids long. The V gene end was trimmed by 2 bases and the J gene end by 3 bases; junction bases not matched to a gene: 4. The CDR3 is CASSQGGRSYNEQFF. The CDR3 DNA reads TGTGCCAGCAGCCAAGGCGGGAGAAGCTACAATGAGCAGTTCTTC.